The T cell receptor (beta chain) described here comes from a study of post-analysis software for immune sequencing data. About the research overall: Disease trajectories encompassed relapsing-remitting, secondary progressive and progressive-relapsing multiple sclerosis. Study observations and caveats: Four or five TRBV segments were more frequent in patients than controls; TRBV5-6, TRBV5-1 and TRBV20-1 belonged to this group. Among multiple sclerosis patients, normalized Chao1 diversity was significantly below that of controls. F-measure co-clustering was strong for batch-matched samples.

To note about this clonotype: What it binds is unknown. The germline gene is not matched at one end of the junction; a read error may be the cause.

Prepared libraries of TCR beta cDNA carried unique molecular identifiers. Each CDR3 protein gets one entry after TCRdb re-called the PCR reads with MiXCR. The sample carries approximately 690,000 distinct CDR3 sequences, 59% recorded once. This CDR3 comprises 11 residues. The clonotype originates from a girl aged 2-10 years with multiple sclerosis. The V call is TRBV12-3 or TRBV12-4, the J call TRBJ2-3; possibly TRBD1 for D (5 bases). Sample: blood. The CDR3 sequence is CASSQTDAQYF. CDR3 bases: TGTGCCAGCAGCCAGACAGATGCGCAGTATTTT.